The 12 T cell receptor beta chains presented below share a single source sample, sequenced in a study of cytomegalovirus exposure and HLA in healthy donors. Primers: 60 Vbeta forward and 13 Jbeta reverse. Libraries were prepared by immunoSEQ multiplex PCR; TCRdb keeps only in-frame clonotypes and omits some of them. The sample lists over 95,000 clones, under 85% occurring once. Material for sequencing was PBMCs. The source of these receptors is a middle-aged man in good health and CMV-seropositive.

The V gene is TRBV28, the J gene TRBJ2-5; perhaps TRBD1 as D (6 bases). Germline V gene sequence: CDR1 MDHEN, CDR2 SYDVKM. The CDR3 runs 13 residues. Trimming stripped 7 bases from V and 2 bases from J, with 11 bases between. The CDR3: CASTGQTQETQYF. CDR3 DNA: TGTGCCAGCACCGGACAGACGCAAGAGACCCAGTACTTC.

This clone was found a few times. The chain is built from TRBV5-1 and TRBJ2-5, with 14 bases that match TRBD2. CDR1 SGHRS and CDR2 YFSETQ come from the germline V gene. V was clipped by 0 bases and J by 3 bases; unmatched bases: 1. This CDR3 is built from 16 residues. For the CDR3, the DNA is TGCGCCAGCAGCTTGGGGACTAGCGGGGGGAAAGAGACCCAGTACTTC. Translation: CASSLGTSGGKETQYF.

This clone has only a few counts. The chain links TRBV9 to TRBJ2-5; 7 nucleotides match TRBD1. Germline V CDR1 and CDR2: SGDLS, YYNGEE. The CDR3 sequence is 16 residues long. Losses at the gene ends were 3 bases for V and 2 bases for J; bases not matched to a gene: 10. CDR3: CASSANRDSWQETQYF. The DNA of the CDR3 is TGTGCCAGCAGCGCGAACCGGGACAGCTGGCAAGAGACCCAGTACTTC.

The chain couples TRBV7-8 to TRBJ2-2; 9 positions match TRBD1. Germline V lookup: CDR1 SGHVS, CDR2 FQNEAQ. This CDR3 contains 17 residues. The V gene end was trimmed by 2 bases and the J gene end by 6 bases; junction bases not matched to a gene: 10. CDR3 sequence: CASSLYFGTGNAGELFF. The CDR3 DNA follows: TGTGCCAGCAGCTTATATTTCGGGACAGGGAATGCCGGGGAGCTGTTTTTT. The full variable domain, its missing parts supplied by reference TRBV7-8 and TRBJ2-2, is GAGVSQSPRYKVAKRGQDVALRCDPISGHVSLFWYQQALGQGPEFLTYFQNEAQLDKSGLPSDRFFAERPEGSVSTLKIQRTQQEDSAVYLCASSLYFGTGNAGELFFGEGSRLTVL.

The CDR3 DNA follows: TGTGCCAGTAGTATCACAGGGGGCAATCAGCCCCAGCATTTT. Residues: CASSITGGNQPQHF. The J gene is TRBJ1-5, the V gene TRBV19, with TRBD1 matching 7 bases. The CDR3 spans 14 residues. Per the germline V gene, CDR1 is LNHDA and CDR2 is SQIVND (reference sequence). The trim removed 3 bases at V and 2 bases at J, leaving 1 base unmatched.

The chain carries TRBV6-5 and TRBJ1-5, with no clear D. CDR1 and CDR2 (germline): MNHEY, SVGAGI. The CDR3 runs to 13 residues. Trimming removed 2 bases from V and 3 bases from J, with 5 bases in between. CDR3 in amino acids: CASSYGLNQPQHF. In DNA, the CDR3 is TGTGCCAGCAGTTACGGGCTCAATCAGCCCCAGCATTTT.

This clone was seen a few times. The chain links TRBV6-5 to TRBJ2-6; TRBD1 matches at 7 bases. The CDR3 has 15 residues. Looked up from germline, CDR1 is MNHEY and CDR2 is SVGAGI. V was pared by 7 bases and J by 2 bases, with 5 bases of the junction left unmatched. CDR3 sequence: CASKMTGTGANVLTF. The CDR3 bases are TGTGCCAGCAAAATGACAGGGACTGGGGCCAACGTCCTGACTTTC.

The chain employs TRBV7-2 and TRBJ2-7; TRBD2 matches 8 bases. CDR1 and CDR2 from the germline V gene are SGHTA and FQGNSA. The CDR3 has 15 amino acids. With V trimmed by 2 bases and J by 3 bases, 6 bases remained unmatched. The CDR3 coding sequence is TGTGCCAGCAGCTTACCCACTAGCGGAAGCTACGAGCAGTACTTC. Amino acid sequence: CASSLPTSGSYEQYF.

This clone was recorded a few times. The J gene is TRBJ1-1, the V gene TRBV7-2; a possible D gene is TRBD1 (5 bases). CDR1 and CDR2 (germline): SGHTA, FQGNSA. V lost 1 base to trimming and J lost 6 bases, with 9 bases between them. The CDR3 is 13 residues long. In DNA form, the CDR3 reads TGTGCCAGCAGCTTAGTCGGGGGGGCTGAAGCTTTCTTT. It yields the protein CASSLVGGAEAFF.

This clone was detected only a few times. The chain recombines TRBV25-1 with TRBJ2-7; tentative D call: TRBD1 (5 bases). CDR1 MGHDK and CDR2 SYGVNS come from the germline V gene. V dropped 5 bases and J dropped 3 bases, with 8 bases sitting between them. CDR3 size: 12 residues. The CDR3, as DNA: TGTGCCAGCAGTCCAGGGTTCTACGAGCAGTACTTC. This sequence encodes CASSPGFYEQYF.

The chain carries TRBV5-5 and TRBJ2-2, with 12 positions matching TRBD2. The CDR3 has 16 residues. Germline CDR1 and CDR2: SGHKS and YYEKEE (reference sequence). Trimming removed 3 bases from V and 4 bases from J; junction bases left unmatched: 4. This chain's CDR3 is CASSSRTSGVTGELFF. CDR3 DNA sequence: TGTGCCAGCAGCTCTCGGACTAGCGGGGTCACCGGGGAGCTGTTTTTT.

This rearrangement joins TRBV28 to TRBJ2-7, with TRBD1 identical over 8 bases. The germline V gene encodes CDR1 MDHEN and CDR2 SYDVKM. This CDR3 is 14 amino acids long. With 6 bases clipped from V and 0 bases from J, the junction kept 4 bases outside the gene matches. CDR3 sequence reads: CASRGTGRSYEQYF. CDR3 in DNA: TGTGCCAGCAGGGGGACAGGTCGCTCCTACGAGCAGTACTTC.